These T cell receptor beta chains were read from a single sample in a study of blood T cell repertoires in COVID-19. Sequenced by immunoSEQ multiplex PCR; TCRdb stores in-frame clones only, minus some. The sample includes about 160,000 clones, approximately 75% of them seen just once. The sequencing input was peripheral blood. These receptors originate from a human donor in a cohort sampled during active COVID-19. The conserved cysteine and the conserved F or W are not part of the CDR3 here. Fields, in order: CDR3 protein, V gene, J gene.

CDR3: ASSLAGGVSYGYT; V: TRBV7-2; J: TRBJ1-2
CDR3: ASSAIGGNTEAF; V: TRBV25-1; J: TRBJ1-1
CDR3: ASSPGRDNQPQH; V: TRBV5-1; J: TRBJ1-5
CDR3: ASSRTGGNSPLH; V: TRBV6-5; J: TRBJ1-6
CDR3: ASSTDRGRGETQY; V: TRBV7-6; J: TRBJ2-5
CDR3: ASLIQGGNEQF; V: TRBV2; J: TRBJ2-1
CDR3: ASRGVNEKLF; V: TRBV10-2; J: TRBJ1-4
CDR3: ASSPIWTVNNEQF; V: TRBV3-1/TRBV3-2; J: TRBJ2-1
CDR3: ASSHATGVNTEAF; V: TRBV14; J: TRBJ1-1
CDR3: ASRGGSSPDTQY; V: TRBV5-4; J: TRBJ2-3
CDR3: ASSPVSFGYEQY; V: TRBV14; J: TRBJ2-7
CDR3: ASSQDFRGSSYEQY; V: TRBV4-1; J: TRBJ2-7
CDR3: ASSYRTVGTRNEQF; V: TRBV6-5; J: TRBJ2-1
CDR3: ASSLGGTPNQPQH; V: TRBV7-6; J: TRBJ1-5
CDR3: AIGAGSGRPGELF; V: TRBV10-3; J: TRBJ2-2
CDR3: ASSREQGFYGYT; V: TRBV27; J: TRBJ1-2
CDR3: ASSLVSSGQNEQF; V: TRBV11-2; J: TRBJ2-1
CDR3: ASSVQNTEAF; V: TRBV2; J: TRBJ1-1
CDR3: ASSLWPRVSTEAF; V: TRBV7-2; J: TRBJ1-1
CDR3: ASSLASGGNEQF; V: TRBV11-3; J: TRBJ2-1
CDR3: ASSAGSVYEQY; V: TRBV6-5; J: TRBJ2-7
CDR3: ASSARTSGQETQY; V: TRBV19; J: TRBJ2-5
CDR3: ASSLVGQGQPQH; V: TRBV27; J: TRBJ1-5
CDR3: ASSPPPGIGQETQY; V: TRBV5-6; J: TRBJ2-5
CDR3: ASSSGVNIQY; V: TRBV28; J: TRBJ2-4
CDR3: ASSRRQGEQY; V: TRBV11-3; J: TRBJ2-7
CDR3: ASSLGLGQGSYGYT; V: TRBV5-4; J: TRBJ1-2
CDR3: ASSLGQGGNSPLH; V: TRBV5-1; J: TRBJ1-6
CDR3: ASTSWSAAGNTIY; V: TRBV19; J: TRBJ1-3
CDR3: ASSPRGAYNEQF; V: TRBV18; J: TRBJ2-1
CDR3: ASSQVRVHEQY; V: TRBV14; J: TRBJ2-7
CDR3: AWSARGPSQY; V: TRBV30; J: TRBJ2-5
CDR3: ASNQRGGLNTGELF; V: TRBV6-6; J: TRBJ2-2
CDR3: ASSPDRMGEQY; V: TRBV7-6; J: TRBJ2-7
CDR3: ASSSNRGGSYNSPLH; V: TRBV28; J: TRBJ1-6
CDR3: ASSAATGSSYNSPLH; V: TRBV9; J: TRBJ1-6
CDR3: ASSLYGSPEAF; V: TRBV28; J: TRBJ1-1
CDR3: ASSDVVSRYEQY; V: TRBV2; J: TRBJ2-7
CDR3: AGAGEDEQY; V: TRBV6-5; J: TRBJ2-7
CDR3: ASSEGQGPSYEQY; V: TRBV6-1; J: TRBJ2-7
CDR3: SASDFTLHGGNQPQH; V: TRBV20-1; J: TRBJ1-5
CDR3: ASSQGLPTGELF; V: TRBV14; J: TRBJ2-2
CDR3: ASSYGPFQETQY; V: TRBV6-5; J: TRBJ2-5
CDR3: ASSPIVSRPVIQY; V: TRBV7-2; J: TRBJ2-4
CDR3: ASSLGGGLAGRRAYEQY; V: TRBV11-2; J: TRBJ2-7
CDR3: ASSSYSYEQY; V: TRBV28; J: TRBJ2-7
CDR3: ASKRGQNTEAF; V: TRBV7-3; J: TRBJ1-1
CDR3: ASSHASGRIYEQY; V: TRBV4-1; J: TRBJ2-7
CDR3: ASSTGGVTEAF; V: TRBV7-9; J: TRBJ1-1
CDR3: ASSSRDSNYGYT; V: TRBV7-9; J: TRBJ1-2
CDR3: ASSPTREGFNYGYT; V: TRBV5-6; J: TRBJ1-2
CDR3: ASSRDRAPPNYGYT; V: TRBV4-3; J: TRBJ1-2
CDR3: ASSLVRDYTGELF; V: TRBV7-9; J: TRBJ2-2
CDR3: AWLDRVTPYEQY; V: TRBV30; J: TRBJ2-7
CDR3: ASSRSGGTYNEQF; V: TRBV5-4; J: TRBJ2-1